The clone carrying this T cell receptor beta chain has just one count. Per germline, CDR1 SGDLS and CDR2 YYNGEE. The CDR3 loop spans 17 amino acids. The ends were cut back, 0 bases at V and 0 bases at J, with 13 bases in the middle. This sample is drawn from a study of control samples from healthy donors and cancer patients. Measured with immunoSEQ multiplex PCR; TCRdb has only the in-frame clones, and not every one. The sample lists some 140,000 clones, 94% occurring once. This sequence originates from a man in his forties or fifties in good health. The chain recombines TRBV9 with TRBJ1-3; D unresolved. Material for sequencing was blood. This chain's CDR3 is CASSVGEGISSGNTIYF. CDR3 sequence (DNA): TGTGCCAGCAGCGTAGGCGAGGGAATAAGCTCTGGAAACACCATATATTTT.